Presented here are 22 T cell receptor beta chains from one specimen sequenced in a study of blood T cell repertoires in COVID-19. Produced via immunoSEQ multiplex PCR; TCRdb's table is partial and in-frame only. The sample has approximately 300,000 clones; roughly 85% are singletons. The sample was PBMCs or T cells enriched from blood (not recorded which). The receptors derive from a woman in her 30s who had been exposed to COVID-19.

This clone has just one count. The J gene is TRBJ2-5, the V gene TRBV7-8, with TRBD2 as a possible D gene (7 bases). The CDR3 loop spans 13 amino acids. Germline V gene data show CDR1 as SGHVS and CDR2 as FQNEAQ. V was pared by 5 bases and J by 5 bases, with 12 bases between. This CDR3 is CASSRRGQETQYF. The CDR3 bases are TGTGCCAGCAGCCGGCGGGGGCAGGAGACCCAGTACTTC.

The chain employs TRBV3-1 (or the pseudogene TRBV3-2) and TRBJ2-2; 7 nucleotides line up with TRBD2. From germline, CDR1 is LGHDT and CDR2 YNNKEL (reference sequence). The CDR3 has 16 amino acids. After removal of 1 base from V and 2 bases from J, the junction contained 4 bases not matched to a gene. CDR3 sequence reads: CASSQGLAENTGELFF. As DNA, the CDR3 is TGTGCCAGCAGCCAAGGGCTAGCGGAAAACACCGGGGAGCTGTTTTTT.

The chain couples TRBV2 to TRBJ2-5, with 10 bases identical to TRBD1. The CDR3 consists of 16 residues. CDR1 SNHLY and CDR2 FYNNEI come from the germline V gene. Trimming at V came to 6 bases and at J to 0 bases, leaving 7 bases not matched to a gene. This CDR3 reads CASRPDRGRYQETQYF. In nucleotides, the CDR3 is TGTGCCAGCAGACCTGACAGGGGGCGATACCAAGAGACCCAGTACTTC.

The DNA of the CDR3 is TGTGCCAGCAGCTTAGCAGGGGATCGGTATAATTCACCCCTCCACTTT. This sequence encodes CASSLAGDRYNSPLHF. The chain joins TRBV7-6 to TRBJ1-6; tentative D call: TRBD1 (5 bases). The germline V gene encodes CDR1 SGHVS and CDR2 FNYEAQ. V shed 0 bases and J shed 4 bases, with 10 bases lying between them. CDR3 size: 16 residues.

The chain recombines TRBV10-3 with TRBJ1-2, with TRBD1 matching over 8 bases. The CDR3 is 14 amino acids. V shed 6 bases, J shed 3 bases, and the junction held 6 bases outside the gene matches. Germline assignment: CDR1 ENHRY and CDR2 SYGVKD. CDR3 nucleotides: TGTGCCATCAGGGGCAGGGGGCGAGACTATGGCTACACCTTC. It codes for CAIRGRGRDYGYTF.

This rearrangement joins TRBV4-2 to TRBJ1-2, with D hard to call. Germline lookup yields CDR1 LGHNA and CDR2 YNFKEQ. Deletions cut 0 bases from V and 4 bases from J, with 12 bases between. The CDR3 contains 15 residues. Here the CDR3 DNA reads TGTGCCAGCAGCCAAGATGGGCAGGTCCTCTATGGCTACACCTTC. It is translated as CASSQDGQVLYGYTF.

This chain links TRBV18 with TRBJ1-5; D remains unclear. This CDR3 is built from 13 residues. Germline V CDR1 and CDR2: KGHSH, LQKENI. The V end was cut by 2 bases, the J end by 4 bases, with 6 bases between. The DNA of the CDR3 is TGTGCCAGCTCACCAGGCTCAAATCAGCCCCAGCATTTT. Its protein product is CASSPGSNQPQHF.

The chain has TRBV7-8 and TRBJ1-6; D possibly corresponds to TRBD1 (6 bases). This CDR3 has 12 residues. V was trimmed by 4 bases and J by 13 bases, leaving 11 bases between them. The germline V gene encodes CDR1 SGHVS and CDR2 FQNEAQ. CDR3 in amino acids: CASSSGGGPLHF. The CDR3 DNA follows: TGTGCCAGCAGCTCCGGGGGGGGCCCCCTCCACTTT. Full variable domain (missing parts from reference TRBV7-8 and TRBJ1-6): GAGVSQSPRYKVAKRGQDVALRCDPISGHVSLFWYQQALGQGPEFLTYFQNEAQLDKSGLPSDRFFAERPEGSVSTLKIQRTQQEDSAVYLCASSSGGGPLHFGNGTRLTVT.

Note on this clone: The sample carries other DNA sequences with the same CDR3. The chain combines TRBV30 with TRBJ1-1, with unresolved D. Germline V gene lookup returns CDR1 GTSNPN and CDR2 SVGIG (reference sequence). The CDR3 is made up of 12 amino acids. V gave up 3 bases and J gave up 1 base, with 6 bases separating them. CDR3 DNA: TGTGCCTGGAGGACGGGGAACACTGAAGCTTTCTTT. Translated, it gives CAWRTGNTEAFF. Full variable domain (outside the CDR3, taken from reference TRBV30 and TRBJ1-1): SQTIHQWPATLVQPVGSPLSLECTVEGTSNPNLYWYRQAAGRGLQLLFYSVGIGQISSEVPQNLSASRPQDRQFILSSKKLLLSDSGFYLCAWRTGNTEAFFGQGTRLTVV.

The V gene is TRBV29-1, the J gene TRBJ1-2, with a tentative D call TRBD1 (6 bases). Germline loops: CDR1 SQVTM, CDR2 ANQGSEA. Trimming stripped 3 bases from V and 4 bases from J, with 12 bases between. This CDR3 has 13 residues. CDR3 sequence reads: CSVDTRGTYGYTF. Here the CDR3 DNA reads TGCAGCGTTGATACCAGGGGAACCTATGGCTACACCTTC.

Note on this clone: An end of the junction does not agree with germline; a read error may underlie this. V usage is TRBV3-1 (or the pseudogene TRBV3-2) and J usage is TRBJ1-1; TRBD1 might be the D (5 bases). The germline V gene has CDR1 LGHDT and CDR2 YNNKEL (reference sequence). This CDR3 spans 12 amino acids. The CDR3 nucleotides read TGTGCCAGCAGCCAACCCCCCGAGCCAGGGTCGTTT. It translates to CASSQPPEPGSF.

The gene calls are TRBV6-6 and TRBJ1-1, with D maybe TRBD1 (6 bases). Trimming removed 5 bases from V and 1 base from J, with 14 bases in between. CDR1 is MNHNY, CDR2 SVGAGI, per germline (reference sequence). The CDR3 runs to 15 residues. The DNA of the CDR3 is TGTGCCAGCAGTGACACAGGGCGGCCGAACACTGAAGCTTTCTTT. Its protein product is CASSDTGRPNTEAFF.

The chain's CDR3 is CASSGESSGGISSYNEQFF. The CDR3 DNA sequence: TGTGCCAGCAGTGGGGAGTCTAGCGGGGGGATAAGCTCCTACAATGAGCAGTTCTTC. The rearrangement uses TRBV2 and TRBJ2-1, with 11 bases identical to TRBD2. The V and J ends lost 4 bases and 0 bases, in that order; junction bases with no gene match: 11. Germline CDR1 is SNHLY and CDR2 is FYNNEI. This CDR3 contains 19 residues.

Concerning this clone: The junction and the germline gene differ at one end; a read error may be behind it. The chain joins TRBV20-1 to TRBJ1-2, with D tentatively TRBD1 (6 bases). Per germline, CDR1 DFQATT and CDR2 SNEGSKA (reference sequence). There are 9 residues in the CDR3. The CDR3 loop is CSARGATAF. CDR3 coding DNA: TGCAGTGCTAGGGGGGCAACGGCCTTC.

The chain is built from TRBV18 and TRBJ2-2; weak D call: TRBD1 (5 bases). Per the germline V gene, CDR1 is KGHSH and CDR2 is LQKENI. V dropped 0 bases and J dropped 2 bases, with 10 bases sitting between them. CDR3 length: 16 residues. The CDR3 sequence is CASSPPNGQNTGELFF. CDR3 coding DNA: TGTGCCAGCTCACCACCAAACGGACAAAACACCGGGGAGCTGTTTTTT.

The chain uses TRBV28 and TRBJ1-5; no clear D. There are 13 residues in the CDR3. Per the germline V gene, CDR1 is MDHEN and CDR2 is SYDVKM. The V end was cut by 6 bases, the J end by 11 bases, with 17 bases between. Here the CDR3 reads CASRAGSKQAQHF. CDR3 nucleotide sequence: TGTGCCAGCAGGGCAGGATCAAAGCAAGCCCAGCATTTT.

The chain carries TRBV19 and TRBJ2-4, with D possibly matching TRBD1 (6 bases). V was trimmed by 6 bases and J by 0 bases, leaving 12 bases between them. The germline gives CDR1 LNHDA, CDR2 SQIVND (reference sequence). This CDR3 comprises 15 residues. The CDR3 DNA reads as TGTGCCAGTAGCAACCGACAGGTAGCCAAAAACATTCAGTACTTC. Translating it yields CASSNRQVAKNIQYF. Supplemented by reference TRBV19 and TRBJ2-4, the full variable domain reads DGGITQSPKYLFRKEGQNVTLSCEQNLNHDAMYWYRQDPGQGLRLIYYSQIVNDFQKGDIAEGYSVSREKKESFPLTVTSAQKNPTAFYLCASSNRQVAKNIQYFGAGTRLSVL.

This clone is a singleton in its sample. The rearrangement uses TRBV2 and TRBJ1-1; 9 bases match TRBD1. Germline V CDR1 and CDR2: SNHLY, FYNNEI. The CDR3 is 15 amino acids. V lost 5 bases to trimming and J lost 1 base; unmatched junction nucleotides: 5. The DNA of the CDR3 is TGTGCCAGCAGTACAGGGGGCCCCAGGAACACTGAAGCTTTCTTT. Encoded protein: CASSTGGPRNTEAFF.

The J gene is TRBJ2-2, the V gene TRBV7-2; D possibly corresponds to TRBD1 (6 bases). Trimming took off 5 bases at V and 1 base at J, with 11 bases between the two ends. CDR1 is SGHTA and CDR2 is FQGNSA in the germline V gene. This CDR3 region has 15 residues. CDR3 amino acids: CASSMTGLNTGELFF. The CDR3 DNA sequence: TGTGCCAGCAGCATGACAGGATTGAACACCGGGGAGCTGTTTTTT.

The CDR3 coding sequence is TGTGCCAGCAACCCGGAGGCCCCTGGACAGGGTGGGGCTTTCTTT. Residues: CASNPEAPGQGGAFF. The chain carries TRBV28 and TRBJ1-1, with 8 bases aligning to TRBD1. The CDR3 totals 15 residues. Per the germline V gene, CDR1 is MDHEN and CDR2 is SYDVKM. J was trimmed by 11 bases and V by 7 bases; bases with no gene match: 18.

The count of this clone is one. The chain uses TRBV7-2 and TRBJ2-7; 7 bases agree with TRBD2. This CDR3 is built from 15 residues. In germline, CDR1 is SGHTA, CDR2 FQGNSA. V was pared by 6 bases and J by 0 bases, with 8 bases of the junction left unmatched. The CDR3 bases are TGTGCCAGCAGTCGTGCGGGGGTTACCTCCTACGAGCAGTACTTC. Its translation is CASSRAGVTSYEQYF.

The rearrangement links TRBV6-1 to TRBJ1-4; tentative D call: TRBD1 (5 bases). Between the trimmed V and J ends, which lost 4 bases and 4 bases, there was a span of 16 bases. Germline CDR1 MNHNS, CDR2 SASEGT. This CDR3 spans 16 amino acids. CDR3 residues: CASSGSRQKSNEKLFF. CDR3 DNA sequence: TGTGCCAGCAGTGGGAGTAGACAGAAGAGTAATGAAAAACTGTTTTTT.